The 8 T cell receptor beta chains reported below all come from one sample, sequenced in a study of cytomegalovirus exposure and HLA in healthy donors. 60 Vbeta and 13 Jbeta primers were used in PCR. TCRdb's copy holds only in-frame clones and misses some; the assay was immunoSEQ multiplex PCR. The sample has 160,000 or so clones, around 82% seen once. Sequenced sample: PBMCs. These receptors were taken from a man aged 55 to 69 in good health and CMV-seronegative.

This sequence joins TRBV10-2 and TRBJ2-1; TRBD2 agrees at 12 bases. The CDR3 contains 15 residues. Germline CDR1 WSHSY, CDR2 SAAADI. J lost 7 bases, V lost 4 bases, and 5 bases had no gene match. The CDR3: CASSVRTSGVNEQFF. DNA of the CDR3: TGCGCCAGCAGTGTCCGGACTAGCGGGGTAAATGAGCAGTTCTTC.

The chain is built from TRBV7-9 and TRBJ1-2; the match to TRBD1 covers 9 bases. The CDR3 runs 15 residues. Per germline, CDR1 SEHNR and CDR2 FQNEAQ (reference sequence). V lost 4 bases, J lost 6 bases, and 9 bases stayed unmatched. The DNA of the CDR3 is TGTGCCAGCAGCTCCACCCTACAGGGGGCGCATGGCTACACCTTC. Amino acids: CASSSTLQGAHGYTF.

The chain carries TRBV2 and TRBJ2-7, with 12 bases identical to TRBD2. The length of the CDR3 is 15 residues. V lost 7 bases, J lost 4 bases, and 8 bases stayed unmatched. Germline CDR1 and CDR2: SNHLY and FYNNEI. The CDR3 reads CASKETSGGPYEQYF. DNA of the CDR3: TGTGCCAGCAAAGAAACTAGCGGGGGGCCGTACGAGCAGTACTTC.

The V call is TRBV5-3, the J call TRBJ2-7; TRBD1 might be the D (6 bases). TRBV5-3 is placed among ORFs of uncertain function. Trimming removed 4 bases at V and 3 bases at J, with 8 bases between. The CDR3 sequence is 12 residues long. DNA for the CDR3: TGTGCCAGAAGCACGGACAGCTACGAGCAGTACTTC. Translating gives CARSTDSYEQYF.

The chain joins TRBV2 to TRBJ2-7, with D tentatively TRBD1 (5 bases). Germline values: CDR1 SNHLY, CDR2 FYNNEI. The CDR3 is 12 residues long. The V gene lost 6 bases and the J gene lost 7 bases, with 13 bases spanning the gap. CDR3 sequence: CASSEIQVEQYF. The CDR3 DNA is TGTGCCAGCAGCGAAATACAGGTAGAGCAGTACTTC.

This sequence joins TRBV6-5 and TRBJ2-1; TRBD1 agrees at 7 bases. The CDR3 extends over 14 amino acids. Germline trimming cut 6 bases from V and 3 bases from J; bases unmatched to any gene: 5. Germline assignment: CDR1 MNHEY and CDR2 SVGAGI. Here the CDR3 reads CASRTQGIYNEQFF. The CDR3 coding sequence is TGTGCCAGCAGAACACAGGGGATCTACAATGAGCAGTTCTTC.

This chain connects TRBV19 to TRBJ2-5; 12 nucleotides align to TRBD2. Germline V gene sequence: CDR1 LNHDA, CDR2 SQIVND (reference sequence). Germline trimming cut 10 bases from V and 4 bases from J; bases unmatched to any gene: 4. The length of the CDR3 is 13 residues. The CDR3 region has the DNA TGTGCCATGCCGGGACTAGCGGGAGAGACCCAGTACTTC. It codes for CAMPGLAGETQYF.

The chain is built from TRBV19 and TRBJ1-4, with no clear D. From germline, CDR1 is LNHDA and CDR2 SQIVND (reference sequence). V was pared by 4 bases and J by 4 bases, with 10 bases between. The CDR3 has 14 residues. This CDR3 reads CASSRRRDNEKLFF. DNA for the CDR3: TGTGCCAGTAGTAGAAGGCGGGATAATGAAAAACTGTTTTTT.